This T cell receptor beta chain was recovered during a study of CD8 T cells in Susac syndrome. V shed 1 base, J shed 5 bases, and the junction held 8 bases outside the gene matches. The germline gives CDR1 GTSNPN, CDR2 SVGIG (reference sequence). This CDR3 has 15 amino acids. Random hexamers served to reverse transcribe roughly 0.45 to 1 ug RNA. Amplification of TCR beta CDR3 used immunoSEQ multiplex PCR across 54 Vbeta and 13 Jbeta. TCRdb reprocessed the immunoSEQ multiplex PCR reads via MiXCR and lists one record per CDR3 protein. The sample includes about 210,000 distinct CDR3 sequences, 95% of them seen just once. The authors sequenced TCR beta from blood CD8+ and CD4+ T cells. TEMRA cells were enriched by FACS, while CD8+ and CD4+ T cells were obtained through a negative isolation that was performed magnetically.

Sequencing was performed on CD4+ T cells from PBMCs. V is TRBV30 and J is TRBJ2-5; the match to TRBD2 covers 9 bases. The source of this sequence is a human donor with multiple sclerosis. CDR3 sequence reads: CAWSAAGGPQETQYF. CDR3 DNA: TGTGCCTGGAGTGCTGCGGGAGGGCCCCAGGAGACCCAGTACTTC.